Shown below are 2 T cell receptor beta chains from a single sample sequenced in a study of blood T cells in healthy people across ages (dated by TCRdb to between 2014 and 2017). Library creation used 5' RACE. The sequencer was an Illumina HiSeq 2500. The second PCR ran for roughly 7 to 12 cycles and used a J-beta primer mix along with a sample-barcoded 5' primer. Through fastp at Q25 and MiXCR, TCRdb rebuilt clones from the public reads, retaining in-frame beta chains. CDR3 protein duplicates are merged, each entry listing the most common genes and DNA. The sample table shows about 1 million distinct CDR3 sequences, and under 55% are seen once. The ten most abundant clones make up over 15% of the sample. The source material was blood. All receptors derive from a woman aged 60-75 years in good health.

This clonotype was observed a few times. CDR3 protein: CASSEDRRYEQYF. In DNA form, the CDR3 reads TGTGCCAGCAGTGAAGACCGGCGCTACGAGCAGTACTTC. This chain connects TRBV11-2 to TRBJ2-7; D not resolved. From germline, CDR1 is SGHAT and CDR2 FQNNGV. Between the trimmed V and J ends, which lost 6 bases and 3 bases, there was a span of 12 bases. The CDR3 runs to 13 residues.

This clonotype showed up just a few times. The chain is built from TRBV29-1 and TRBJ1-1; D is unclear. The CDR3 contains 11 residues. The germline V and J ends were trimmed by 7 bases and 1 base, with 7 bases remaining between them. Germline V gene lookup returns CDR1 SQVTM and CDR2 ANQGSEA. Written as DNA, the CDR3 is TGCAGCGCAACACGGAACACTGAAGCTTTCTTT. Translation gives CSATRNTEAFF.